One sample yielded the 11 T cell receptor beta chains listed below, sequenced in a study of cytomegalovirus exposure and HLA in healthy donors. The PCR ran on 60 Vbeta and 13 Jbeta primers. Produced via immunoSEQ multiplex PCR; TCRdb's table is partial and in-frame only. This table holds about 53,000 clones. The sample taken for sequencing was PBMCs. The receptors here all came from a man between 18 and 35 years old in good health and CMV-seropositive.

The CDR3 protein is CASSQAIAGYNEQFF. The CDR3 DNA is TGTGCCAGCAGCCAGGCGATAGCGGGGTACAATGAGCAGTTCTTC. This rearrangement joins TRBV6-5 to TRBJ2-1; 8 bases are shared with TRBD2. The CDR3 sequence is 15 residues long. CDR1 and CDR2 (germline): MNHEY, SVGAGI. Trimming at V came to 6 bases and at J to 4 bases, leaving 8 bases not matched to a gene.

The chain combines TRBV9 with TRBJ2-2; TRBD1 agrees at 7 bases. Germline trimming cut 0 bases from V and 4 bases from J; bases unmatched to any gene: 9. The CDR3 runs 17 residues. Germline CDR1 is SGDLS and CDR2 is YYNGEE. CDR3 sequence: CASSVAERGLGTGELFF. Here the CDR3 DNA reads TGTGCCAGCAGCGTAGCTGAAAGGGGGCTGGGCACCGGGGAGCTGTTTTTT.

V gene TRBV30 combines with J gene TRBJ2-1, with 8 positions matching TRBD2. The V gene end was trimmed by 0 bases and the J gene end by 5 bases; junction bases not matched to a gene: 9. The CDR3 extends over 16 amino acids. CDR1 and CDR2 from the germline V gene are GTSNPN and SVGIG (reference sequence). This CDR3 reads CAWSVGPSGSNNEQFF. For the CDR3, the DNA is TGTGCCTGGAGTGTAGGTCCTAGCGGGTCAAACAATGAGCAGTTCTTC.

In nucleotides, the CDR3 is TGCGCCAGCAGCTTGGGGCAGATCTACGAGCAGTACTTC. Protein sequence: CASSLGQIYEQYF. This sequence joins TRBV5-1 and TRBJ2-7; D is uncertain. There are 13 residues in the CDR3. Trimming cost V 0 bases and J 3 bases, with 7 bases left between them. Germline V CDR1 and CDR2: SGHRS, YFSETQ.

The V and J genes are TRBV2 and TRBJ2-7, with TRBD2 identical over 9 bases. Germline CDR1 is SNHLY and CDR2 is FYNNEI. CDR3 size: 13 residues. Trimming removed 9 bases from V and 5 bases from J; junction bases left unmatched: 8. The CDR3 DNA follows: TGTGCCAGTTCGGGACTAGCTCTTGACGAGCAGTACTTC. As protein: CASSGLALDEQYF. Filled out from reference TRBV2 and TRBJ2-7, the complete variable domain reads EPEVTQTPSHQVTQMGQEVILRCVPISNHLYFYWYRQILGQKVEFLVSFYNNEISEKSEIFDDQFSVERPDGSNFTLKIRSTKLEDSAMYFCASSGLALDEQYFGPGTRLTVT.

This chain joins TRBV6-1 and TRBJ2-7, with D hard to call. Germline V gene sequence: CDR1 MNHNS, CDR2 SASEGT. The CDR3 totals 15 residues. The V gene lost 1 base and the J gene lost 0 bases, with 10 bases spanning the gap. The CDR3 sequence is CASSEEPLSSYEQYF. As DNA, the CDR3 is TGTGCCAGCAGTGAAGAACCGCTGAGCTCCTACGAGCAGTACTTC.

This chain joins TRBV18 and TRBJ2-2; D remains ambiguous. The CDR3 sequence is 14 residues long. Germline V gene sequence: CDR1 KGHSH, CDR2 LQKENI. V was cut by 2 bases and J by 1 base, with 5 bases left in between. CDR3 nucleotide sequence: TGTGCCAGCTCACCAACTCGGAACACCGGGGAGCTGTTTTTT. Residues: CASSPTRNTGELFF.

A word on this clone: This sample includes further DNA sequences coding for the same CDR3. The rearrangement uses TRBV5-1 and TRBJ2-5, with 10 bases fitting TRBD1. The CDR3 runs to 14 residues. After removal of 4 bases from V and 5 bases from J, the junction contained 5 bases not matched to a gene. Germline V gene lookup returns CDR1 SGHRS and CDR2 YFSETQ. The CDR3 here is CASSADRGRETQYF. The CDR3, as DNA: TGCGCCAGCAGCGCGGACAGGGGGAGGGAGACCCAGTACTTC. The whole variable domain, remainder taken from reference TRBV5-1 and TRBJ2-5, is KAGVTQTPRYLIKTRGQQVTLSCSPISGHRSVSWYQQTPGQGLQFLFEYFSETQRNKGNFPGRFSGRQFSNSRSEMNVSTLELGDSALYLCASSADRGRETQYFGPGTRLLVL.

The J gene is TRBJ1-2, the V gene TRBV27, with a possible D match to TRBD1 (6 bases). The V gene lost 6 bases and the J gene lost 2 bases, with 13 bases spanning the gap. The CDR3 is 14 residues long. Per the germline V gene, CDR1 is MNHEY and CDR2 is SMNVEV (reference sequence). CDR3 region: CASSPIGGNYGYTF. The CDR3 DNA reads as TGTGCCAGCAGCCCGATAGGGGGAAACTATGGCTACACCTTC.

The chain links TRBV11-2 to TRBJ2-1; 7 nucleotides agree with TRBD2. CDR1 and CDR2 from the germline V gene are SGHAT and FQNNGV. This CDR3 is built from 14 residues. The J segment lost 5 bases and the V segment lost 5 bases, leaving 6 bases of the junction unmatched. The CDR3 sequence is CASSQTGTNNEQFF. CDR3 in DNA: TGTGCCAGCAGCCAAACCGGGACTAACAATGAGCAGTTCTTC.

The V gene is TRBV6-1, the J gene TRBJ2-1; tentative D call: TRBD1 (5 bases). Germline V gives CDR1 MNHNS, CDR2 SASEGT. This CDR3 is built from 15 residues. The V end was cut by 1 base, the J end by 6 bases, with 13 bases between. CDR3 coding DNA: TGTGCCAGCAGTGAAGGTCCAGGGTCCGCCAATGAGCAGTTCTTC. This codes for CASSEGPGSANEQFF.